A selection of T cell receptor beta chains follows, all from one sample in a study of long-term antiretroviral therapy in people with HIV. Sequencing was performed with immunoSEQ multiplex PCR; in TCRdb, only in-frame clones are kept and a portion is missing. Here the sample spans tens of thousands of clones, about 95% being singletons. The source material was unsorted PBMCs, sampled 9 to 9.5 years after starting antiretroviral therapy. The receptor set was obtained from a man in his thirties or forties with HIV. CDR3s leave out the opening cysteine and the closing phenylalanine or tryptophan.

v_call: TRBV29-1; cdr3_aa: SAGTSGGAIRETQY
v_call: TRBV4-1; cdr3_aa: ASSRSGGSTDTQY
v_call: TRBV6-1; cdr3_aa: ASSEFRGLQPQH
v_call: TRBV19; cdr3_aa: ASSISRGYKEYTQY
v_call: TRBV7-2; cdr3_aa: ASSLRGGDGKLF
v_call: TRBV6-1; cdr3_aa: ASSEVQAESYEQY
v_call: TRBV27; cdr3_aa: ASSPQAGEAF
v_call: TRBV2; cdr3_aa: ASSGVQGSEKLF
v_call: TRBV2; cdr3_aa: ASRGGDSPLH
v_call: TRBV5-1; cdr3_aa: ASSASGGANEKLF
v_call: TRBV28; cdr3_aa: ASRRGRGYGYT
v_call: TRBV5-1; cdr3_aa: ASSLFTGELF
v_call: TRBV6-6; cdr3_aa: ASISGLAGGQETQY
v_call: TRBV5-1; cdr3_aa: ASSKLDGAKNIQY
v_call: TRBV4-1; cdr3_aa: ASSPGSLRNTIY
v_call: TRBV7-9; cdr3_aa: ASSSLAGAIYNEQF
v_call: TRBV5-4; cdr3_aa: ASSADSNQPQH
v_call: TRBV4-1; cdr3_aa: ASSQMGSAGSDEQF
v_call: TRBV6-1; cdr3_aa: ASSEGQGANPYGYT
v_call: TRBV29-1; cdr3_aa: SARQSYNSPLH
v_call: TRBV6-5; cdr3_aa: ASSSTHLLGTQY
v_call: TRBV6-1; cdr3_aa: ASSAPGQHTEAF
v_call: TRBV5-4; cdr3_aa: ASSPGVGGGNEQF
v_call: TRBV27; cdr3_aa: ASMVRLENTEAF
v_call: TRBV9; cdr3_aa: ASSAGTGFGNEQF
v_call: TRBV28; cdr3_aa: ASKRNIPGGQPQH